Shown below are 14 T cell receptor beta chains from a single sample sequenced in a study of Ad26.COV2.S vaccination and SARS-CoV-2 variants. Treatment reported: some 20 received Ad26.COV2.S at low or high dose, single or two shots; about five received placebo; per-sample allocation not given. After the first vaccine or placebo injection, samples were drawn on day 63. TCRdb's copy holds only in-frame clones and misses some; the assay was immunoSEQ multiplex PCR. The sample records over 300,000 clones, roughly 80% being singletons. This specimen consisted of peripheral blood, obtained in a trial of Ad26.COV2.S vaccine versus placebo. These receptors came from a person aged 18-65 years who received the Ad26.COV2.S COVID-19 vaccine or a placebo.

The V and J genes are TRBV6-5 and TRBJ1-6; TRBD1 matches 10 bases. This CDR3 spans 14 amino acids. V shed 10 bases and J 9 bases; nucleotides not matched to a gene: 9. Germline V lookup: CDR1 MNHEY, CDR2 SVGAGI. The CDR3 region has the DNA TGTGCCACCAACCCCGGGACAGGGGTTTCACCCCTCCACTTT. It specifies CATNPGTGVSPLHF.

This clone appeared once. The chain has TRBV18 and TRBJ1-5, with D perhaps matching TRBD1 (5 bases). The CDR3 is 12 residues long. Germline V lookup: CDR1 KGHSH, CDR2 LQKENI. Trimming cost V 11 bases and J 2 bases, with 10 bases left between them. CDR3 bases: TGTGCCTCGGGGGGTGGCAATCAGCCCCAGCATTTT. Translated, it gives CASGGGNQPQHF.

The rearrangement uses TRBV7-2 and TRBJ2-2; D gene ambiguous. CDR1 is SGHTA and CDR2 is FQGNSA in the germline V gene. Trimming removed 4 bases at V and 3 bases at J, with 3 bases between. The CDR3 has 12 amino acids. CDR3 amino acids: CASSSYTGELFF. As DNA, the CDR3 is TGTGCCAGCAGCTCCTACACCGGGGAGCTGTTTTTT.

The chain recombines TRBV20-1 with TRBJ2-3; no clear D. Trimming cost V 2 bases and J 5 bases, with 5 bases left between them. This CDR3 is 11 amino acids long. Germline V gene data show CDR1 as DFQATT and CDR2 as SNEGSKA (reference sequence). Here the CDR3 reads CSARMLDTQYF. CDR3 in DNA: TGCAGTGCTAGAATGCTAGATACGCAGTATTTT.

V usage is TRBV19 and J usage is TRBJ1-2, with D hard to call. CDR1 is LNHDA and CDR2 is SQIVND in the germline V gene (reference sequence). Trimming cost V 5 bases and J 8 bases, with 12 bases left between them. CDR3 length equals 12 residues. CDR3 sequence: CASSFPGGGYTF. CDR3 bases: TGTGCCAGTAGTTTTCCCGGCGGAGGCTACACCTTC.

This rearrangement joins TRBV19 to TRBJ2-7, with D hard to call. Per the germline V gene, CDR1 is LNHDA and CDR2 is SQIVND (reference sequence). Trimming took off 5 bases at V and 3 bases at J, with 14 bases between the two ends. The CDR3 extends over 14 amino acids. CDR3 nucleotides: TGTGCCAGTAGTTCAGGTGCGAGTTACTACGAGCAGTACTTC. Translated, it gives CASSSGASYYEQYF.

This clone was recorded only once. The rearrangement uses TRBV6-5 and TRBJ2-5; TRBD1 matches 7 bases. V lost 7 bases, J lost 4 bases, and 6 bases stayed unmatched. From germline, CDR1 is MNHEY and CDR2 SVGAGI. This CDR3 spans 13 amino acids. CDR3 coding DNA: TGTGCCAGCACGTCGACAGGGAGAGAGACCCAGTACTTC. Protein sequence: CASTSTGRETQYF.

This clone was detected only once. The chain has TRBV4-2 and TRBJ2-3; TRBD2 agrees at 8 bases. Germline assignment: CDR1 LGHNA and CDR2 YNFKEQ. The V gene end was trimmed by 3 bases and the J gene end by 3 bases; junction bases not matched to a gene: 11. The CDR3 runs 17 residues. In DNA form, the CDR3 reads TGTGCCAGCAGCCAGGTCGAAACGGGGGGGGCTACAGATACGCAGTATTTT. Protein: CASSQVETGGATDTQYF.

This sequence joins TRBV27 and TRBJ1-6; D ambiguous. The germline V gene encodes CDR1 MNHEY and CDR2 SMNVEV (reference sequence). The CDR3 consists of 14 residues. V was clipped by 7 bases and J by 7 bases, with 14 bases between them. This CDR3 is CASTWAFSNSPLHF. The DNA of the CDR3 is TGTGCCAGCACCTGGGCATTCAGCAATTCACCCCTCCACTTT.

V gene TRBV7-2 combines with J gene TRBJ2-2, with D perhaps matching TRBD2 (5 bases). The CDR3 is made up of 13 amino acids. Per germline, CDR1 SGHTA and CDR2 FQGNSA. Trimming removed 8 bases from V and 3 bases from J, with 10 bases in between. The CDR3 DNA follows: TGTGCCAGCGAGGGTCGGTACACCGGGGAGCTGTTTTTT. It translates to CASEGRYTGELFF.

This chain joins TRBV19 and TRBJ1-2; 11 nucleotides match TRBD1. Losses at the gene ends were 8 bases for V and 3 bases for J; bases not matched to a gene: 5. This CDR3 is 14 amino acids long. In germline, CDR1 is LNHDA, CDR2 SQIVND (reference sequence). CDR3 amino acids: CASGQGAKDYGYTF. DNA of the CDR3: TGTGCCAGTGGACAGGGGGCGAAAGACTATGGCTACACCTTC.

The V call is TRBV28, the J call TRBJ1-1; no reliable D call. The germline V gene encodes CDR1 MDHEN and CDR2 SYDVKM. The CDR3 consists of 12 residues. The V end lost 7 bases, the J end lost 1 base, and 7 bases lay between the germline ends. The CDR3 spells CASTLGNTEAFF. Written as DNA, the CDR3 is TGTGCCAGCACCCTGGGGAACACTGAAGCTTTCTTT.

The CDR3 sequence is CASSPPPQSSIYF. In nucleotides, the CDR3 is TGTGCCAGCTCACCACCTCCCCAAAGCTCCATATATTTT. The V call is TRBV18, the J call TRBJ1-3; the D is unclear. The germline gives CDR1 KGHSH, CDR2 LQKENI. This CDR3 spans 13 amino acids. V was clipped by 0 bases and J by 11 bases, with 11 bases between them.

This clone appeared a few times. The genes are TRBV7-9 and TRBJ2-7; TRBD2 agrees at 8 bases. This CDR3 comprises 16 residues. Germline loops: CDR1 SEHNR, CDR2 FQNEAQ (reference sequence). The V segment lost 6 bases and the J segment 7 bases; nucleotides outside the gene matches: 17. The CDR3 spells CASSYSPGTRPQEQYF. The CDR3 DNA sequence: TGTGCCAGCAGTTACTCCCCCGGGACTAGACCCCAAGAGCAGTACTTC.